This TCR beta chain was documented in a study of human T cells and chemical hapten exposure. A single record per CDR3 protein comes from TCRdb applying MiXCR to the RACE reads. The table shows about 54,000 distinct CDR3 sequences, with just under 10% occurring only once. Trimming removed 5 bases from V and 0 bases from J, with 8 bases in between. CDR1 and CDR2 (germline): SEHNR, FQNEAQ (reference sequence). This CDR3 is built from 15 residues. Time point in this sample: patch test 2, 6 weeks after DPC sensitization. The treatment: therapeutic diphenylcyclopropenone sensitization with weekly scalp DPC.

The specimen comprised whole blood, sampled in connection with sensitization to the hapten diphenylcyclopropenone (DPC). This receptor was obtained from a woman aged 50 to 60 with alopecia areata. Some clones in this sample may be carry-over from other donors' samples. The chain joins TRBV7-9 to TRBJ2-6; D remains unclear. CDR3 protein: CASSVDTSGANVLTF. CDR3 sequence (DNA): TGTGCCAGCAGCGTCGACACCTCTGGGGCCAACGTCCTGACTTTC.